Listed below are T cell receptor beta chains from one sample, sequenced in a study of cytomegalovirus exposure and HLA in healthy donors. Sequencing used immunoSEQ multiplex PCR; TCRdb keeps in-frame clones, though not all of them. The sample shows around 150,000 clones, 65% to 70% of them seen only once. The sequenced material came from PBMCs. These receptors all come from a woman between 18 and 29 years old in good health and CMV-seropositive. Each CDR3 is given with its conserved first and last residue. D genes are given only for firm matches. Expanded clones are given a class, and other clones once, few, many or no size at all.

>NA|TRBV5-1|TRBD1|TRBJ2-6
CASSPGTGLGANVLTF
>NA|TRBV9|NA|TRBJ2-5
CASSVGTVPSRETQYF
>NA|TRBV11-2|NA|TRBJ2-7
CASSLSRPYEQYF
>once|TRBV10-3|NA|TRBJ2-6
CAISDPSSGANVLTF
>NA|TRBV7-2|NA|TRBJ2-7
CASGLDPGGEQYF
>NA|TRBV11-1|NA|TRBJ1-1
CASSQDRSEAFF
>NA|TRBV19|NA|TRBJ2-7
CASSISSGIHYEQYF
>NA|TRBV10-1|NA|TRBJ1-1
CASSSHPDTEAFF
>NA|TRBV6-6|TRBD2|TRBJ2-2
CATEAGGNTGELFF
>few|TRBV19|TRBD1|TRBJ2-2
CASTRKDRGNTGELFF
>NA|TRBV2|NA|TRBJ1-6
CASSAEGQFTPYSPLHF
>once|TRBV27|TRBD2|TRBJ2-3
CASHQAGDGTDTQYF
>NA|TRBV7-9|NA|TRBJ1-2
CASSSQAGLYGYTF
>NA|TRBV6-6|NA|TRBJ2-7
CASRPGPGKSYEQYF
>once|TRBV7-2|TRBD2|TRBJ2-7
CASSPQGGGANEQYF
>NA|TRBV6-5|TRBD1|TRBJ1-1
CVSSYFGQGLNTEAFF
>NA|TRBV10-1|NA|TRBJ2-3
CASSESGVTSTDTQYF
>few|TRBV27|NA|TRBJ2-7
CASMMKSGGLPRSYEQYF
>NA|TRBV27|NA|TRBJ1-5
CASGKWTASNQPQHF
>few|TRBV6-1|TRBD1|TRBJ1-1
CASRPGQGVIEAFF
>few|TRBV6-4|NA|TRBJ2-1
CASSASVEDEQFF
>NA|TRBV5-1|NA|TRBJ1-2
CASSFQGSDYGYTF
>NA|TRBV7-9|NA|TRBJ1-2
CASSVARFSGYTF
>NA|TRBV7-9|TRBD2|TRBJ2-7
CASSLYQTSAYF
>NA|TRBV27|TRBD1|TRBJ2-5
CASSSSGTANLETQYF
>NA|TRBV27|TRBD1|TRBJ1-2
CASRKQGSNYGYTF
>NA|TRBV7-9|NA|TRBJ2-1
CASSSGTYNEQFF
>NA|TRBV28|NA|TRBJ2-7
CASSMDTYEQYF
>NA|TRBV6-6|NA|TRBJ1-1
CASSYSTSGKEAFF
>NA|TRBV19|TRBD1|TRBJ2-1
CASSPPTGVSSRIYNEQFF
>NA|TRBV7-3|NA|TRBJ2-2
CASSPTGNTGELFF
>NA|TRBV7-9|TRBD2|TRBJ2-5
CASSPTGTKVETQYF
>NA|TRBV5-1|NA|TRBJ2-5
CASSLGGVSETQYF
>NA|TRBV5-1|TRBD2|TRBJ2-2
CASKTSVTGELFF
>few|TRBV10-3|TRBD1|TRBJ2-7
CAISWDSEQYF
>few|TRBV28|NA|TRBJ1-1
CASSLSSSTEAFF
>few|TRBV6-6|NA|TRBJ1-1
CASLDRGNTEAFF
>NA|TRBV4-1|TRBD2|TRBJ2-7
CASSQDTILAGVGEQYF
>NA|TRBV4-2|NA|TRBJ1-5
CASSQESFNQPQHF
>NA|TRBV6-6|TRBD1|TRBJ2-2
CASSSDRGNTGELFF
>once|TRBV9|NA|TRBJ1-2
CASSFHPDSPYGYTF
>NA|TRBV30|TRBD2|TRBJ2-1
CAWTQKRGGPYNEQFF
>NA|TRBV5-6|TRBD2|TRBJ2-5
CASSTHGTAGGMIQETQYF
>NA|TRBV18|NA|TRBJ1-1
CASSRDTFLAEAFF